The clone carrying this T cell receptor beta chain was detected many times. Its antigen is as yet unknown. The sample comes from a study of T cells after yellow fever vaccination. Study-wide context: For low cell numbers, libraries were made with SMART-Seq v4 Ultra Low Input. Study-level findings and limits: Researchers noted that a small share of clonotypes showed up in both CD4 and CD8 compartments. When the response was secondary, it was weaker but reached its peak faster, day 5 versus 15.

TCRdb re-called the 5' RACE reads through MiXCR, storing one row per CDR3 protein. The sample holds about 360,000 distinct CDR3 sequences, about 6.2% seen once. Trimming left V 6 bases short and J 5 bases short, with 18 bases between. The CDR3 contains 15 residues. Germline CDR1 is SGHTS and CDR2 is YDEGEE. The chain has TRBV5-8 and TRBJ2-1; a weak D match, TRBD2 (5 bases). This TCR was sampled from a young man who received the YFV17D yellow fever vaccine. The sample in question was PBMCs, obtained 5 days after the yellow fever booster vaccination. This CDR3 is CASIHPLRGNNEQFF. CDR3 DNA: TGTGCCAGCATCCACCCTCTTCGAGGGAACAATGAGCAGTTCTTC.